What follows are 4 T cell receptor beta chains derived from one specimen sequenced in a study of blood T cells in healthy people across ages (dated by TCRdb to the mid-2010s). Library prep was done by 5' RACE. This sample was sequenced with an Illumina HiSeq 2500. The second PCR ran for roughly 7 to 11 cycles and used a J-beta primer mix along with a sample-barcoded 5' primer. Through fastp at Q25 and MiXCR, TCRdb rebuilt clones from the public reads, retaining in-frame beta chains. Each record represents a unique CDR3 protein, reported with the most common genes and DNA among its rows. Within this sample are over 300,000 distinct CDR3 sequences, with about 55% of them counted one time only. The ten top clones hold 51% of the sample. Sequencing used blood. Receptor source: a man in his sixties in good health.

Ten or more counts support this clonotype. This chain joins TRBV20-1 and TRBJ2-7; D is unclear. The germline V gene encodes CDR1 DFQATT and CDR2 SNEGSKA (reference sequence). The CDR3 covers 12 residues. V was cut by 0 bases and J by 0 bases, with 3 bases left in between. The DNA of the CDR3 is TGCAGTGCTAGAGAGGACTCCTACGAGCAGTACTTC. The encoded protein is CSAREDSYEQYF.

This clonotype was observed many times. The chain joins TRBV7-2 to TRBJ2-3, with 8 bases matching TRBD1. Per the germline V gene, CDR1 is SGHTA and CDR2 is FQGNSA. After removal of 5 bases from V and 6 bases from J, the junction contained 7 bases not matched to a gene. This CDR3 region has 14 residues. The CDR3 loop is CASSPGGRLDTQYF. In nucleotides, the CDR3 is TGTGCCAGCAGCCCAGGGGGCAGACTCGATACGCAGTATTTT.

V is TRBV24-1 and J is TRBJ2-7; a weak D match, TRBD2 (7 bases). The CDR3 has 13 residues. The ends were cut back, 4 bases at V and 5 bases at J, with 11 bases in the middle. The germline V gene has CDR1 KGHDR and CDR2 SFDVKD. CDR3 DNA sequence: TGTGCCACCAGTGAATGGGGGGGCCACGAGCAGTACTTC. Translation: CATSEWGGHEQYF.

The chain has TRBV12-3 or TRBV12-4 and TRBJ1-6, with a weak D call TRBD1 (5 bases). The CDR3 is 14 residues long. Trimming left V 5 bases short and J 9 bases short, with 14 bases between. CDR3 sequence (DNA): TGTGCCAGCAGTCCCCAGGGTGTAGTTTCACCCCTCCACTTT. Translating it yields CASSPQGVVSPLHF.